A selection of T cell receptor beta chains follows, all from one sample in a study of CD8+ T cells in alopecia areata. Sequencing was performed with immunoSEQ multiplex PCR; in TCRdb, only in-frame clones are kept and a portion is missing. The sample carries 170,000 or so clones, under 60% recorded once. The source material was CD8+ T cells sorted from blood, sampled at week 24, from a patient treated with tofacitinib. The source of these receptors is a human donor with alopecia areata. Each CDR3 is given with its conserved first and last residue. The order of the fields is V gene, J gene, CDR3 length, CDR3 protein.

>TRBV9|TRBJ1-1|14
CASSAYRGSTEAFF
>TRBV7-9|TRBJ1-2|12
CASSLGTGGYTF
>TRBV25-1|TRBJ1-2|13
CASSEGAAYGYTF
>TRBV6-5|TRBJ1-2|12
CASSDDNYGYTF
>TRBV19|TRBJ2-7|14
CASAAAGGSYEQYF
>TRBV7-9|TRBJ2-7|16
CASSLGKWTGPYEQYF
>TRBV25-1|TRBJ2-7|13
CASSTDYTYEQYF
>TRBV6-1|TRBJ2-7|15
CASSEEAGSSYEQYF
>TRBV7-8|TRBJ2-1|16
CASSHWGVSSYNEQFF
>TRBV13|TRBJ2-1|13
CASSLDRVHEQFF
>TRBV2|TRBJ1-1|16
CASSEPLQGTDTEAFF
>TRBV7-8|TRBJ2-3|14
CASSPGGPADTQYF